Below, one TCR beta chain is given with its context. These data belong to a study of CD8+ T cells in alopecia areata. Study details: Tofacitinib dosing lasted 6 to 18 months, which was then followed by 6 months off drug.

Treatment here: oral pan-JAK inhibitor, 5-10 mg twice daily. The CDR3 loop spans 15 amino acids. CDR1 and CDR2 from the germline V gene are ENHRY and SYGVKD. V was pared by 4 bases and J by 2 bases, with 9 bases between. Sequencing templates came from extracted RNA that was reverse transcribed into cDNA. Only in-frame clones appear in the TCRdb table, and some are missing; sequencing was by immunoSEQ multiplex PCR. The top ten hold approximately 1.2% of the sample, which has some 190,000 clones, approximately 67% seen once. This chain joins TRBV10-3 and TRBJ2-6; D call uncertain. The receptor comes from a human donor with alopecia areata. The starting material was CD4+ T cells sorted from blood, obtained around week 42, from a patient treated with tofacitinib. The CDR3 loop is CAISVQEPGANVLTF. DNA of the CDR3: TGTGCCATCAGTGTTCAGGAACCTGGGGCCAACGTCCTGACTTTC.